This T cell receptor beta chain was identified in a study of blood T cell repertoires in COVID-19. Clones were read by immunoSEQ multiplex PCR, and TCRdb kept only the in-frame ones, dropping some. This repertoire shows roughly 40,000 clones, about 89% found once; its top ten account for around 6.2%. Germline V gene sequence: CDR1 LNHDA, CDR2 SQIVND (reference sequence). The CDR3 covers 17 residues. The V and J ends lost 1 base and 7 bases, in that order; junction bases with no gene match: 10. This clone was seen a handful of times. This rearrangement joins TRBV19 to TRBJ2-3, with 11 nucleotides matching TRBD2. The source is a human donor in a cohort sampled during active COVID-19. Sequencing used peripheral blood. CDR3 in amino acids: CASSIGASGGSANTQYF. The CDR3 bases are TGTGCCAGTAGTATAGGGGCTAGCGGGGGGTCGGCTAATACGCAGTATTTT.